This passage covers 24 T cell receptor beta chains from one sample sequenced in a study of blood T cell repertoires in COVID-19. Method: immunoSEQ multiplex PCR; TCRdb's copy keeps in-frame clones and lacks some. The data show 200,000 to 250,000 clones, roughly 86% seen once. Source material: peripheral blood. All receptors derive from a woman aged 55-69 years with acute or convalescent COVID-19.

The chain recombines TRBV28 with TRBJ2-7, with TRBD2 identical over 10 bases. V shed 8 bases and J 3 bases; nucleotides not matched to a gene: 7. The germline V gene encodes CDR1 MDHEN and CDR2 SYDVKM. The CDR3 spans 14 residues. CDR3 protein: CASRSGTSVYEQYF. The CDR3 DNA sequence: TGTGCCAGCCGCTCCGGGACTAGCGTCTACGAGCAGTACTTC.

There are a few counts of this clone. The chain carries TRBV9 and TRBJ2-3, with TRBD2 identical over 15 bases. Per germline, CDR1 SGDLS and CDR2 YYNGEE. Trimming cost V 4 bases and J 6 bases; bases outside gene matches: 3. The CDR3 is made up of 15 amino acids. CDR3 amino acids: CASSTGLAGGDTQYF. CDR3 DNA sequence: TGTGCCAGCAGCACGGGACTAGCGGGGGGCGATACGCAGTATTTT.

Details on this clone: This may be a read error, as it is one base from a much larger clone. The identical CDR3 is also encoded by other nucleotide sequences in the sample. This chain connects TRBV5-1 to TRBJ2-5, with 7 bases fitting TRBD1. From germline, CDR1 is SGHRS and CDR2 YFSETQ. The ends lost 0 bases at V and 5 bases at J; junction bases unmatched: 4. The CDR3 is 14 residues long. CDR3 region: CASSLGGGLETQYF. The CDR3 DNA sequence: TGCGCCAGCAGCTTGGGAGGGGGCCTGGAGACCCAGTACTTC.

The rearrangement uses TRBV5-6 and TRBJ2-1, with no clear D. Germline CDR1 and CDR2: SGHDT and YYEEEE. The CDR3 is made up of 11 amino acids. The V gene lost 7 bases and the J gene lost 2 bases, with 4 bases spanning the gap. CDR3 sequence: CASPTYNEQFF. CDR3 nucleotide sequence: TGTGCCAGCCCAACCTACAATGAGCAGTTCTTC.

V gene TRBV6-1 combines with J gene TRBJ1-2, with D maybe TRBD1 (5 bases). This CDR3 has 15 residues. Trimming removed 1 base at V and 2 bases at J, with 11 bases between. CDR1 is MNHNS, CDR2 SASEGT, per germline. Here the CDR3 DNA reads TGTGCCAGCAGTGAAGGAGCCAGGACAAACTATGGCTACACCTTC. Protein product: CASSEGARTNYGYTF.

J is TRBJ2-2 and V is TRBV5-5; D gene uncertain. V was cut by 1 base and J by 0 bases, with 4 bases left in between. CDR3 size: 14 residues. Germline V gene lookup returns CDR1 SGHKS and CDR2 YYEKEE (reference sequence). Here the CDR3 reads CASSLSANTGELFF. The CDR3 region has the DNA TGTGCCAGCAGCTTGTCGGCGAACACCGGGGAGCTGTTTTTT.

V is TRBV18 and J is TRBJ1-4; D might be TRBD1 (6 bases). This CDR3 has 13 amino acids. V lost 8 bases and J lost 2, with 9 bases in between. The germline V gene encodes CDR1 KGHSH and CDR2 LQKENI. The CDR3 loop is CASRQGTNEKLFF. DNA for the CDR3: TGTGCCAGCCGGCAGGGGACTAATGAAAAACTGTTTTTT.

The chain has TRBV6-2 or TRBV6-3 and TRBJ2-3; TRBD2 agrees at 7 bases. The ends lost 0 bases at V and 11 bases at J; junction bases unmatched: 2. The CDR3 contains 12 residues. Germline-derived CDR1 and CDR2 are MNHEY and SVGEGT. CDR3 nucleotides: TGTGCCAGCAGTTACTCAGAGCGGGGGCAGTATTTT. Protein: CASSYSERGQYF.

This clone showed up just once. The genes are TRBV28 and TRBJ1-5; 8 bases are shared with TRBD1. Germline CDR1 reads MDHEN; CDR2 reads SYDVKM. This CDR3 region has 15 residues. The V segment lost 8 bases and the J segment 0 bases; nucleotides outside the gene matches: 6. The CDR3 sequence: CASDRGQNSNQPQHF. CDR3 nucleotides: TGTGCCAGCGACAGGGGACAAAATAGCAATCAGCCCCAGCATTTT.

CDR3 nucleotide sequence: TGTGCCAGCAGGCCGGACAGTAACTCCTATGGCTACACCTTC. Translated: CASRPDSNSYGYTF. This chain joins TRBV2 and TRBJ1-2; D may be TRBD1 (6 bases). Germline V gene sequence: CDR1 SNHLY, CDR2 FYNNEI. Trimming removed 6 bases at V and 4 bases at J, with 15 bases between. The CDR3 spans 14 residues.

The V gene is TRBV6-2 or TRBV6-3, the J gene TRBJ2-2; 8 positions match TRBD1. J gave up 3 bases and V 5 bases, and 11 bases lay outside the gene matches. Germline loops: CDR1 MNHEY, CDR2 SVGEGT. This CDR3 contains 17 residues. Here the CDR3 DNA reads TGTGCCAGCAGTCAGCAACGGACAGGGACTCACACCGGGGAGCTGTTTTTT. It yields the protein CASSQQRTGTHTGELFF.

This sequence joins TRBV23-1 and TRBJ1-6, with D tentatively TRBD1 (6 bases). TRBV23-1 is marked as an open reading frame, function uncertain. The CDR3 covers 15 residues. V lost 11 bases to trimming and J lost 0 bases, with 14 bases between them. CDR3 amino acids: CARDRQSSYNSPLHF. CDR3 DNA sequence: TGCGCCCGCGACAGGCAGAGCTCCTATAATTCACCCCTCCACTTT.

The sample holds one count of this clone. The CDR3 DNA reads as TGTGCCAGCTCACCGGGGGCAGACTATGGCTACACCTTC. Amino acid sequence: CASSPGADYGYTF. The chain employs TRBV18 and TRBJ1-2, with D maybe TRBD1 (6 bases). The CDR3 has 13 residues. Germline V gene sequence: CDR1 KGHSH, CDR2 LQKENI. The V end was cut by 3 bases, the J end by 3 bases, with 8 bases between.

J is TRBJ1-5 and V is TRBV28, with 10 bases aligning to TRBD1. The CDR3 has 16 residues. Germline assignment: CDR1 MDHEN and CDR2 SYDVKM. The V segment lost 2 bases and the J segment 5 bases; nucleotides outside the gene matches: 6. CDR3 loop: CASSLPTGTGDQPQHF. For the CDR3, the DNA is TGTGCCAGCAGTTTACCCACCGGGACAGGGGATCAGCCCCAGCATTTT.

J is TRBJ1-6 and V is TRBV11-2; weak D call: TRBD1 (5 bases). The ends were cut back, 5 bases at V and 7 bases at J, with 6 bases in the middle. Germline V gene sequence: CDR1 SGHAT, CDR2 FQNNGV. CDR3 length equals 12 residues. The CDR3 loop is CASSRGNSPLHF. CDR3 sequence (DNA): TGTGCCAGCAGCCGGGGGAATTCACCCCTCCACTTT.

J is TRBJ1-1 and V is TRBV18, with 9 nucleotides matching TRBD1. With 5 bases clipped from V and 1 base from J, the junction kept 8 bases outside the gene matches. The germline V gene has CDR1 KGHSH and CDR2 LQKENI. The CDR3 extends over 16 amino acids. For the CDR3, the DNA is TGTGCCAGCTCAAAGAGGGACAGGGCCAGGAACACTGAAGCTTTCTTT. The encoded protein is CASSKRDRARNTEAFF.

V usage is TRBV6-5 and J usage is TRBJ1-5, with 7 nucleotides matching TRBD1. The CDR3 has 15 residues. The ends lost 5 bases at V and 2 bases at J; junction bases unmatched: 6. Germline loops: CDR1 MNHEY, CDR2 SVGAGI. The CDR3 sequence is CASSKQGRGNQPQHF. The CDR3 DNA sequence: TGTGCCAGCAGTAAACAGGGGCGAGGCAATCAGCCCCAGCATTTT.

This chain links TRBV4-1 with TRBJ2-7, with 11 positions matching TRBD2. The CDR3 loop spans 15 amino acids. The germline V gene encodes CDR1 MGHRA and CDR2 YSYEKL. V was clipped by 3 bases and J by 6 bases; unmatched bases: 7. As DNA, the CDR3 is TGCGCCAGCAGCCAGCTTAGCGGGAGGGCCGCCGAGCAGTACTTC. Protein product: CASSQLSGRAAEQYF.

The chain uses TRBV5-1 and TRBJ2-5, with TRBD2 matching over 8 bases. The V gene's germline CDR1 is SGHRS and CDR2 YFSETQ. The CDR3 is 15 amino acids. The J segment lost 5 bases and the V segment lost 0 bases, leaving 6 bases of the junction unmatched. In DNA, the CDR3 is TGCGCCAGCAGCTTGGAAGCGGGAGTATGGGAGACCCAGTACTTC. The encoded protein is CASSLEAGVWETQYF.

This chain links TRBV7-8 with TRBJ1-5; 10 nucleotides match TRBD1. CDR3 length equals 14 residues. The germline gives CDR1 SGHVS, CDR2 FQNEAQ. V was clipped by 6 bases and J by 6 bases; unmatched bases: 5. DNA for the CDR3: TGTGCCAGCAGATACGGACAGGGGGGTCAGCCCCAGCATTTT. This sequence encodes CASRYGQGGQPQHF.

The rearrangement uses TRBV7-8 and TRBJ2-5; 12 positions match TRBD2. V shed 5 bases and J 7 bases; nucleotides not matched to a gene: 8. The germline V gene has CDR1 SGHVS and CDR2 FQNEAQ. The CDR3 consists of 15 residues. CDR3 protein: CASSRSSGGGPTQYF. DNA of the CDR3: TGTGCCAGCAGCCGTTCTAGCGGGGGGGGCCCGACCCAGTACTTC.

The genes are TRBV19 and TRBJ2-1, with D maybe TRBD1 (5 bases). Trimming shortened V by 6 bases and J by 6 bases, and 15 bases separated the two germline ends. Per germline, CDR1 LNHDA and CDR2 SQIVND (reference sequence). This CDR3 is built from 14 residues. The CDR3: CASRIPGHGNEQFF. The CDR3 DNA reads TGTGCCAGTAGGATACCAGGGCACGGCAATGAGCAGTTCTTC.

This chain uses TRBV11-2 with TRBJ2-5; the D gene is possibly TRBD1 (6 bases). This CDR3 has 14 amino acids. The germline V and J ends were trimmed by 4 bases and 5 bases, with 14 bases remaining between them. Germline V gives CDR1 SGHAT, CDR2 FQNNGV. CDR3 sequence reads: CASSSQGSGETQYF. CDR3 sequence (DNA): TGTGCCAGCAGCTCACAGGGATCAGGGGAGACCCAGTACTTC.

This clone came up once. This chain uses TRBV28 with TRBJ1-1; D unclear. Trimming shortened V by 6 bases and J by 2 bases, and 13 bases separated the two germline ends. The V gene's germline CDR1 is MDHEN and CDR2 SYDVKM. This CDR3 is built from 14 residues. The CDR3 region is CASRTASLNTEAFF. DNA for the CDR3: TGTGCCAGCAGAACAGCCTCGCTCAACACTGAAGCTTTCTTT.